This TCR beta chain was profiled in a study of T cell repertoires in cytomegalovirus infection. Study information: It was recently identified HLA-C-restricted and well-studied HLA-B-restricted CMV epitopes that the study used. An indication of both CMV infection and matching HLA type came from public TCR beta signatures.

TCRdb used MiXCR to reprocess the reads, holding one entry per CDR3 protein. This sample has nearly 700,000 distinct CDR3 sequences, with roughly 30% found just once. There are 15 residues in the CDR3. The germline V gene encodes CDR1 SGHNT and CDR2 YENEEA. The V end was cut by 5 bases, the J end by 0 bases, with 10 bases between. This clonotype has only a few counts. Its antigen is undetermined. Study-wide results and caveats: It was HLA-C-restricted CMV-specific TCR beta clonotypes that dominated the response ex vivo. Adding up the frequency of public TCR beta families identified people who carried CMV plus the relevant HLA.

Specimen: cultured PBMCs, collected from culture after CMV antigen stimulation. The V gene is TRBV11-3, the J gene TRBJ2-2; TRBD2 might be the D (6 bases). This clonotype originated in a human donor in good health (CMV status not recorded). Some clones in this sample may be carry-over from other donors' samples. Here the CDR3 DNA reads TGTGCCAGCAGCAAAGGGACTTCGAACACCGGGGAGCTGTTTTTT. Translating it yields CASSKGTSNTGELFF.